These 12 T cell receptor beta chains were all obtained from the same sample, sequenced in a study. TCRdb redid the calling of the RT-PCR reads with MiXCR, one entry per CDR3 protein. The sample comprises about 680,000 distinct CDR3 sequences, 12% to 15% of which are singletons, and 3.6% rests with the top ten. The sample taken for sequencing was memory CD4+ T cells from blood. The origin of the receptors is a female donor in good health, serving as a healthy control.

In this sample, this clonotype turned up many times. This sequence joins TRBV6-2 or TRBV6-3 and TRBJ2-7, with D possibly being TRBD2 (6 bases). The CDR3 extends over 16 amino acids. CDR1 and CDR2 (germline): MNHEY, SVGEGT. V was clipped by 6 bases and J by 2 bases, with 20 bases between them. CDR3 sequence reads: CASRPIMGLYTYEQYF. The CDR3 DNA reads TGTGCCAGCAGACCAATCATGGGACTTTATACCTACGAGCAGTACTTC.

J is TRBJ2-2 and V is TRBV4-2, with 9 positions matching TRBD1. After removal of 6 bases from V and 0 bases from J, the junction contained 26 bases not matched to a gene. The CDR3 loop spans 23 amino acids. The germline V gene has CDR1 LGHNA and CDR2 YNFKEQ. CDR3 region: CASRFDPYRDRDPRTTNTGELFF. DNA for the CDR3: TGTGCCAGCAGGTTCGACCCATACCGGGACAGGGACCCCCGAACCACGAACACCGGGGAGCTGTTTTTT.

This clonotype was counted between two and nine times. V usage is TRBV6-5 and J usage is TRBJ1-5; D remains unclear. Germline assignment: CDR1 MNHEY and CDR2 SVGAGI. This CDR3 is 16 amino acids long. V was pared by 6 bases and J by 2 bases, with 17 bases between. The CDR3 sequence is CASSRQSGLGNQPQHF. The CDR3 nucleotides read TGTGCCAGCAGCAGGCAGTCCGGGCTGGGCAATCAGCCCCAGCATTTT.

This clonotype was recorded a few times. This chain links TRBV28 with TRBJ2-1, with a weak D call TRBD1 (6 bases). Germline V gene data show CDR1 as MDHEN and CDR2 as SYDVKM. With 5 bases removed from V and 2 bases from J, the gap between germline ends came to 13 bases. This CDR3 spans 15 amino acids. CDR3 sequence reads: CASSPGHSTYNEQFF. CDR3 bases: TGTGCCAGCAGTCCGGGACACAGTACCTACAATGAGCAGTTCTTC.

This CDR3 reads CSAERGQPYEQYF. CDR3 DNA sequence: TGCAGTGCCGAGAGGGGACAGCCCTACGAGCAGTACTTC. The chain couples TRBV20-1 to TRBJ2-7; TRBD1 aligns across 7 bases. With V trimmed by 6 bases and J by 2 bases, 7 bases remained unmatched. The germline V gene encodes CDR1 DFQATT and CDR2 SNEGSKA (reference sequence). The length of the CDR3 is 13 residues.

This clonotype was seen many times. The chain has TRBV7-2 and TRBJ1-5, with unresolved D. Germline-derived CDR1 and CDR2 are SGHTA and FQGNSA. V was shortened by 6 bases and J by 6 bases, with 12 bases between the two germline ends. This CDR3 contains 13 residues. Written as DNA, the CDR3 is TGTGCCAGCAGGGAATCCGCGGGTCAGCCCCAGCATTTT. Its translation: CASRESAGQPQHF.

The CDR3 region is CASSIITGITGELFF. The CDR3 DNA follows: TGTGCCAGCAGTATCATAACAGGGATCACCGGGGAGCTGTTTTTT. The chain joins TRBV12-3 or TRBV12-4 to TRBJ2-2, with a weak D call TRBD1 (6 bases). The V end lost 5 bases, the J end lost 4 bases, and 14 bases lay between the germline ends. The CDR3 length is 15 residues.

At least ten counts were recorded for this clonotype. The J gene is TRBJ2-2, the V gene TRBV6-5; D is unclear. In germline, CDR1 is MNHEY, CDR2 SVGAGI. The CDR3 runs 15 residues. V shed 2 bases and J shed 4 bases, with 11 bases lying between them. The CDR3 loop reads CASSYGVGFTGELFF. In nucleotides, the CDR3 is TGTGCCAGCAGTTACGGGGTGGGGTTCACCGGGGAGCTGTTTTTT.

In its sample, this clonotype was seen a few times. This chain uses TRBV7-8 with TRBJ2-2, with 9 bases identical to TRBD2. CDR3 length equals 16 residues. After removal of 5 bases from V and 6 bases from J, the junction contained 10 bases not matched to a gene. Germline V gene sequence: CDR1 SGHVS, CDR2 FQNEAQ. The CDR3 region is CASSAASGVLAGELFF. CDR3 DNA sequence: TGTGCCAGCAGCGCAGCTAGCGGGGTCTTGGCCGGGGAGCTGTTTTTT.

CDR3 bases: TGTGCCAGCAGCTTAGGTGCAGGGCGGAATGAGCAGTTCTTC. Protein: CASSLGAGRNEQFF. V usage is TRBV7-9 and J usage is TRBJ2-1; tentatively, D is TRBD1 (5 bases). V was pared by 1 base and J by 7 bases, with 11 bases between. Germline V CDR1 and CDR2: SEHNR, FQNEAQ (reference sequence). The CDR3 sequence is 14 residues long.

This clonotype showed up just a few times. CDR3 loop: CATRDGVTYEQYF. In nucleotides, the CDR3 is TGTGCCACCCGAGACGGGGTCACCTACGAGCAGTACTTC. This sequence joins TRBV6-5 and TRBJ2-7, with a possible D match to TRBD2 (5 bases). The CDR3 length is 13 residues. V was clipped by 10 bases and J by 2 bases, with 15 bases between them. Germline V gene sequence: CDR1 MNHEY, CDR2 SVGAGI.

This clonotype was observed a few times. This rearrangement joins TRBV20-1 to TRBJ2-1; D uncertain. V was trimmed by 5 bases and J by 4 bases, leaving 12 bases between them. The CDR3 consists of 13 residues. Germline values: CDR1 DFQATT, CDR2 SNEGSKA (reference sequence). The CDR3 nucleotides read TGCAGTGCTCGATTAGATTTATACAATGAGCAGTTCTTC. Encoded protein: CSARLDLYNEQFF.